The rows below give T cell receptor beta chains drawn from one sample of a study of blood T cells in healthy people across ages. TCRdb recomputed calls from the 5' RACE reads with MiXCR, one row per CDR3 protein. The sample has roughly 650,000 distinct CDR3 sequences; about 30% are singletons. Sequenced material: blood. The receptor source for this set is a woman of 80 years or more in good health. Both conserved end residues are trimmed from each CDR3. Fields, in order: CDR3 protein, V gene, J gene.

cdr3_aa: ASSEPGPAPLH
v_call: TRBV2
j_call: TRBJ1-6

cdr3_aa: ASSLVGQGAGVAF
v_call: TRBV5-1
j_call: TRBJ1-1

cdr3_aa: ASSQLTGAGH
v_call: TRBV7-2
j_call: TRBJ1-6

cdr3_aa: SVGNTQY
v_call: TRBV29-1
j_call: TRBJ2-3

cdr3_aa: ASSQESRGSNEQF
v_call: TRBV3-1
j_call: TRBJ2-1

cdr3_aa: ASSRSGVAGQDTQY
v_call: TRBV27
j_call: TRBJ2-3

cdr3_aa: ASSFGRRNTEAF
v_call: TRBV12-3/TRBV12-4
j_call: TRBJ1-1

cdr3_aa: ASSFYADTQY
v_call: TRBV12-3/TRBV12-4
j_call: TRBJ2-3

cdr3_aa: ASSFSRTREGETQY
v_call: TRBV12-3/TRBV12-4
j_call: TRBJ2-5

cdr3_aa: ASSSGTGPHGYT
v_call: TRBV6-5
j_call: TRBJ1-2

cdr3_aa: ASSYMWGRHQNTEAF
v_call: TRBV6-5
j_call: TRBJ1-1

cdr3_aa: SARGQLNEQF
v_call: TRBV20-1
j_call: TRBJ2-1

cdr3_aa: ASGGALTPYNEQY
v_call: TRBV9
j_call: NA

cdr3_aa: SARGGGGDNEQF
v_call: TRBV20-1
j_call: TRBJ2-1

cdr3_aa: SAITGEKLF
v_call: TRBV20-1
j_call: TRBJ1-4

cdr3_aa: SATGTNIQY
v_call: TRBV20-1
j_call: TRBJ2-4

cdr3_aa: ASSSGRQLSSLH
v_call: TRBV6-6
j_call: TRBJ1-6

cdr3_aa: ASSWGDSIDTQY
v_call: TRBV5-1
j_call: TRBJ2-3

cdr3_aa: ASRPSTGGTEAF
v_call: TRBV7-2
j_call: TRBJ1-1

cdr3_aa: AWRGSYHNEQF
v_call: TRBV30
j_call: TRBJ2-1

cdr3_aa: ASRAHRGLGAEAF
v_call: TRBV11-2
j_call: TRBJ1-1

cdr3_aa: SAPGAGEGNTIY
v_call: TRBV20-1
j_call: TRBJ1-3

cdr3_aa: ASNFGQKNIQY
v_call: TRBV6-1
j_call: TRBJ2-4

cdr3_aa: ASTPLQGWGEQF
v_call: TRBV27
j_call: TRBJ2-1

cdr3_aa: ASRDALMTPYGYT
v_call: TRBV28
j_call: TRBJ1-2

cdr3_aa: ASGFDRISYEQY
v_call: TRBV5-1
j_call: TRBJ2-7

cdr3_aa: ASKAGTNYGYT
v_call: TRBV7-2
j_call: TRBJ1-2

cdr3_aa: ASSYIGSLPGANVLT
v_call: TRBV6-5
j_call: TRBJ2-6

cdr3_aa: ASSKDPASQISGANVLT
v_call: TRBV21-1
j_call: TRBJ2-6

cdr3_aa: ASNTRLAGARERHNEQF
v_call: TRBV5-1
j_call: TRBJ2-1

cdr3_aa: ASSWGASGGPGETQY
v_call: TRBV9
j_call: NA

cdr3_aa: ASSGTLRSSGNTIY
v_call: TRBV6-1
j_call: TRBJ1-3

cdr3_aa: ASSEVVGLAGASYNEQF
v_call: TRBV10-1
j_call: TRBJ2-1

cdr3_aa: AISESRVDTGELF
v_call: TRBV10-3
j_call: TRBJ2-2

cdr3_aa: ASSSTSGSYNEQF
v_call: TRBV12-3/TRBV12-4
j_call: TRBJ2-1

cdr3_aa: AISPGTGSHPTEAF
v_call: TRBV10-3
j_call: TRBJ1-1

cdr3_aa: AISESTGAGEQY
v_call: TRBV10-3
j_call: TRBJ2-7

cdr3_aa: ASSLVARGYEQY
v_call: TRBV7-6
j_call: TRBJ2-7

cdr3_aa: ASSLDRGVAYEQY
v_call: TRBV5-1
j_call: TRBJ2-7

cdr3_aa: ASSGYGDRGNQPQH
v_call: TRBV2
j_call: TRBJ1-5

cdr3_aa: AWTGRDTGELF
v_call: TRBV30
j_call: TRBJ2-2

cdr3_aa: SVPDIRMNTEAF
v_call: TRBV29-1
j_call: TRBJ1-1

cdr3_aa: ASSLREGSYGYT
v_call: TRBV27
j_call: TRBJ1-2